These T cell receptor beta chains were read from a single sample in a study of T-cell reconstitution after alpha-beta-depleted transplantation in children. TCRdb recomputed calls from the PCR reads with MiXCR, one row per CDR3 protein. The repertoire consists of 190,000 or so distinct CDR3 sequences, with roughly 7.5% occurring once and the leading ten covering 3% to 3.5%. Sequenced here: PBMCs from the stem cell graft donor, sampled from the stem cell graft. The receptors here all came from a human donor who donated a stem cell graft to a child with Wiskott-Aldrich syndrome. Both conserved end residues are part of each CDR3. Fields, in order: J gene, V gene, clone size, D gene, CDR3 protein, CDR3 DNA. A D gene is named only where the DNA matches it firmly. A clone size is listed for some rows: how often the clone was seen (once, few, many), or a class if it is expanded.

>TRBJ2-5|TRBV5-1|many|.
CASSSRQVEETQYF
TGCGCCAGCAGCTCCCGACAGGTAGAAGAGACCCAGTACTTC
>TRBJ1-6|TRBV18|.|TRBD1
CASSPSGQRPSPLHF
TGTGCCAGCTCACCATCGGGACAGCGGCCTTCACCCCTCCACTTT
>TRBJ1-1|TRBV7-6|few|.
CASSLADSNTEAFF
TGTGCCAGCAGCTTAGCCGACAGCAACACTGAAGCTTTCTTT
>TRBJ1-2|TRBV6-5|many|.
CASSPREGRGYGYTF
TGTGCCAGCAGTCCCCGGGAGGGTAGGGGCTATGGCTACACCTTC
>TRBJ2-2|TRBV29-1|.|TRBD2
CSGRTGTSVGELFF
TGCAGCGGACGAACCGGGACTAGCGTCGGGGAGCTGTTTTTT
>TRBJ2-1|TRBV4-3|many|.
CASSQDGGSEQFF
TGCGCCAGCAGCCAAGATGGAGGGTCTGAGCAGTTCTTC
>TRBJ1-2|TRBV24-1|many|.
CATSRGGVYTF
TGTGCCACCAGTCGCGGGGGGGTCTACACCTTC
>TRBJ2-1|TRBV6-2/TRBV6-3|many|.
CASTEVGALIFEQFF
TGTGCCAGCACCGAAGTAGGGGCACTAATATTTGAGCAGTTCTTC
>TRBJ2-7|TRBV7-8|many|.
CASSLERGNYEQYF
TGTGCCAGCAGCTTAGAGAGGGGGAACTACGAGCAGTACTTC
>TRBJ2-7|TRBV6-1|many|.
CASRGEGRGHEQYF
TGTGCCAGCAGGGGGGAGGGCAGGGGCCACGAGCAGTACTTC
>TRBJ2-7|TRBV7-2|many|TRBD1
CASSSRGTGSWGYEQYF
TGTGCCAGCAGCTCCAGGGGGACGGGGTCATGGGGTTACGAGCAGTACTTC
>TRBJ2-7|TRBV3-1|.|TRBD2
CASSQGLATLYEQYF
TGTGCCAGCAGCCAAGGACTAGCCACTCTCTACGAGCAGTACTTC
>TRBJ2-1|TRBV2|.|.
CASSVEGEQFF
TGTGCCAGCAGTGTAGAGGGGGAGCAGTTCTTC
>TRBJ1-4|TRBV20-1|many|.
CSASPAQGRMNEKLFF
TGCAGTGCTAGCCCAGCCCAAGGCAGGATGAATGAAAAACTGTTTTTT
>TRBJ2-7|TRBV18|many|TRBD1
CASSPPGTESYEQYF
TGTGCCAGCTCACCTCCCGGGACAGAATCCTACGAGCAGTACTTC
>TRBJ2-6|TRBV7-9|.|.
CASARRVSGANVLTF
TGTGCCAGCGCCCGGAGGGTCTCTGGGGCCAACGTCCTGACTTTC
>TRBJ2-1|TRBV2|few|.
CASSALSAYNEQFF
TGTGCCAGCAGTGCTTTGAGCGCCTACAATGAGCAGTTCTTC
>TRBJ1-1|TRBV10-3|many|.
CAISGDSRYTEAFF
TGTGCCATCAGTGGGGACTCCAGATACACTGAAGCTTTCTTT
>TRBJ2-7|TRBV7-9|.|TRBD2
CASSLPPGLAGGEQYF
TGTGCCAGCAGCCTCCCCCCCGGACTAGCGGGGGGCGAGCAGTACTTC
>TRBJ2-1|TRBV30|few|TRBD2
CAWEGLADRDEQFF
TGTGCCTGGGAAGGACTAGCGGACAGGGATGAGCAGTTCTTC
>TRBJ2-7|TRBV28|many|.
CASKRRPLNAYEQYF
TGTGCCAGCAAACGGAGGCCCCTTAACGCCTACGAGCAGTACTTC
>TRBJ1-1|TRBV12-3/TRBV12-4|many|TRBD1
CASSRRTGGTAEAFF
TGTGCCAGCAGTCGAAGGACAGGGGGAACCGCTGAAGCTTTCTTT
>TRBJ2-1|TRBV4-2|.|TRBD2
CASSHKGGTYNEQFF
TGTGCCAGCAGCCATAAGGGAGGGACCTACAATGAGCAGTTCTTC
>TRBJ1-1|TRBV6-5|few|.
CASPPGQATEAFF
TGTGCCAGCCCTCCGGGACAAGCCACTGAAGCTTTCTTT
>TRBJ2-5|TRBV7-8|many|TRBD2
CASSLGLAGAPWRGETQYF
TGTGCCAGCAGCTTAGGTCTAGCGGGGGCCCCTTGGAGAGGAGAGACCCAGTACTTC